Each of the 21 T cell receptor beta chains below was sequenced from the same sample in a study of shared clonotypes between healthy human individuals. Using immunoSEQ multiplex PCR, the repertoire was profiled, and TCRdb retains in-frame clones only, with some absent. The repertoire includes roughly 170,000 clones, 66% of them detected once, and under 11% sits in the top ten. The sample comprised memory CD4+ T cells sorted from blood. This sample's subset: CD45RA-negative fraction. Source of these receptors: a man younger than 45 in good health.

There are many counts of this clone. The rearrangement uses TRBV5-1 and TRBJ2-7; D gene unclear. V was cut by 4 bases and J by 2 bases, with 13 bases left in between. CDR1 is SGHRS, CDR2 YFSETQ, per germline. The CDR3 runs to 14 residues. CDR3 amino acids: CASSQTVTAYEQYF. In DNA form, the CDR3 reads TGCGCCAGCAGCCAAACAGTTACGGCCTACGAGCAGTACTTC.

V is TRBV7-8 and J is TRBJ1-1; D may be TRBD1 (6 bases). The CDR3 totals 15 residues. From germline, CDR1 is SGHVS and CDR2 FQNEAQ. Trimming pared 4 bases from V and 0 bases from J, leaving 12 bases between. CDR3 loop: CASSSTGRMNTEAFF. The CDR3 nucleotides are TGTGCCAGCAGCTCGACAGGTCGCATGAACACTGAAGCTTTCTTT. Variable domain in full (rest from reference TRBV7-8 and TRBJ1-1): GAGVSQSPRYKVAKRGQDVALRCDPISGHVSLFWYQQALGQGPEFLTYFQNEAQLDKSGLPSDRFFAERPEGSVSTLKIQRTQQEDSAVYLCASSSTGRMNTEAFFGQGTRLTVV.

This clone appeared a single time. J is TRBJ2-7 and V is TRBV11-1; 10 bases align to TRBD2. Trimming took 6 bases from V and 6 from J; bases not matched to a gene: 14. Germline loops: CDR1 SGHAT, CDR2 FQDESV (reference sequence). The CDR3 totals 16 residues. DNA of the CDR3: TGTGCCAGCAGTTCGCCGTTAGGGGGACTAGCGTTCGAGCAGTACTTC. Amino acid sequence: CASSSPLGGLAFEQYF. The complete variable domain, with remaining parts taken from reference TRBV11-1 and TRBJ2-7, reads EAEVAQSPRYKITEKSQAVAFWCDPISGHATLYWYRQILGQGPELLVQFQDESVVDDSQLPKDRFSAERLKGVDSTLKIQPAELGDSAMYLCASSSPLGGLAFEQYFGPGTRLTVT.

This clone was counted many times. V and J are TRBV28 and TRBJ1-3; a possible D gene is TRBD1 (5 bases). V lost 6 bases, J lost 1 base, and 16 bases lay in between. CDR1 is MDHEN and CDR2 is SYDVKM in the germline V gene. This CDR3 is 16 amino acids long. CDR3 DNA: TGTGCCAGCAGCCGACAGAAAATACTATCTGGAAACACCATATATTTT. As protein: CASSRQKILSGNTIYF.

The chain is built from TRBV19 and TRBJ2-7; 9 bases match TRBD1. The CDR3 extends over 12 amino acids. The trim removed 8 bases at V and 7 bases at J, leaving 6 bases unmatched. CDR1 is LNHDA, CDR2 SQIVND, per germline (reference sequence). DNA for the CDR3: TGTGCCAGTGGGACAGGGCCTACAGAGCAGTACTTC. Its protein is CASGTGPTEQYF. Filled out from reference TRBV19 and TRBJ2-7, the complete variable domain reads DGGITQSPKYLFRKEGQNVTLSCEQNLNHDAMYWYRQDPGQGLRLIYYSQIVNDFQKGDIAEGYSVSREKKESFPLTVTSAQKNPTAFYLCASGTGPTEQYFGPGTRLTVT.

The rearrangement uses TRBV5-6 and TRBJ2-1; D is uncertain. Germline V lookup: CDR1 SGHDT, CDR2 YYEEEE. The CDR3 spans 13 residues. Trimming stripped 1 base from V and 4 bases from J, with 6 bases between. The CDR3 nucleotides are TGTGCCAGCAGCTTGTCGAGTTACAATGAGCAGTTCTTC. Its translation is CASSLSSYNEQFF.

V gene TRBV29-1 combines with J gene TRBJ1-1, with unresolved D. The CDR3 sequence is 11 residues long. Trimming took off 7 bases at V and 0 bases at J, with 6 bases between the two ends. Germline V CDR1 and CDR2: SQVTM, ANQGSEA. The CDR3 nucleotides read TGCAGCGCCCAGGTGAACACTGAAGCTTTCTTT. This sequence encodes CSAQVNTEAFF. Together with reference TRBV29-1 and TRBJ1-1, the CDR3 gives the full variable domain: SAVISQKPSRDICQRGTSLTIQCQVDSQVTMMFWYRQQPGQSLTLIATANQGSEATYESGFVIDKFPISRPNLTFSTLTVSNMSPEDSSIYLCSAQVNTEAFFGQGTRLTVV.

The chain couples TRBV19 to TRBJ2-6, with D maybe TRBD2 (5 bases). CDR1 is LNHDA, CDR2 SQIVND, per germline (reference sequence). Trimming left V 4 bases short and J 2 bases short, with 9 bases between. CDR3 length: 15 amino acids. The CDR3 DNA reads as TGTGCCAGTAGTAATTACGGGGCTGGGGCCAACGTCCTGACTTTC. Amino acids: CASSNYGAGANVLTF.

This clone was counted a few times. The rearrangement uses TRBV11-2 and TRBJ2-7; 8 bases are shared with TRBD1. CDR1 and CDR2 (germline): SGHAT, FQNNGV. Germline trimming cut 1 base from V and 4 bases from J; bases unmatched to any gene: 6. The CDR3 totals 15 residues. The CDR3 sequence: CASSLGQGRQYEQYF. CDR3 coding DNA: TGTGCCAGCAGCTTAGGACAGGGGAGGCAGTACGAGCAGTACTTC.

The chain's CDR3 is CASSPRGGEAFF. The CDR3 DNA reads as TGTGCCAGCAGCCCTCGGGGGGGCGAAGCTTTCTTT. This chain connects TRBV7-2 to TRBJ1-1, with D tentatively TRBD1 (6 bases). CDR1 SGHTA and CDR2 FQGNSA come from the germline V gene. The CDR3 totals 12 residues. Trimming took 5 bases from V and 8 from J, leaving 12 bases between them.

On this clone: The sample contains more than one DNA sequence encoding this CDR3. The V gene is TRBV18, the J gene TRBJ2-6; D may correspond to TRBD1 or TRBD2 (6 bases each). In germline, CDR1 is KGHSH, CDR2 LQKENI. This CDR3 spans 16 amino acids. V lost 5 bases and J lost 1, with 12 bases in between. DNA of the CDR3: TGTGCCAGCTCAGCCCAAGGGGGGTCTGGGGCCAACGTCCTGACTTTC. This translates into CASSAQGGSGANVLTF.

J is TRBJ2-4 and V is TRBV4-3; D unresolved. The CDR3 runs 15 residues. Trimming shortened V by 4 bases and J by 0 bases, and 10 bases separated the two germline ends. Germline V gene data show CDR1 as LGHNA and CDR2 as YSLEER. The DNA for the CDR3 is TGCGCCAGCAGCCGAGGAAATGTAGCCAAAAACATTCAGTACTTC. This codes for CASSRGNVAKNIQYF.

This chain connects TRBV11-2 to TRBJ2-7; TRBD1 or TRBD2 may be the D gene (5 bases each). This CDR3 spans 15 amino acids. Germline-derived CDR1 and CDR2 are SGHAT and FQNNGV. The V end was cut by 6 bases, the J end by 4 bases, with 19 bases between. CDR3 sequence (DNA): TGTGCCAGCAGGTCACCACGGGACCCTAAGTACGAGCAGTACTTC. Protein product: CASRSPRDPKYEQYF.

In its sample, this clone was seen a few times. The chain joins TRBV9 to TRBJ2-3; 7 nucleotides align to TRBD2. Germline CDR1 is SGDLS and CDR2 is YYNGEE. This CDR3 is built from 18 residues. The ends lost 3 bases at V and 3 bases at J; junction bases unmatched: 16. In nucleotides, the CDR3 is TGTGCCAGCAGCGCCGAGCGGGGAGGGGCGTTCTGGACAGATACGCAGTATTTT. This translates into CASSAERGGAFWTDTQYF.

This clone was counted a few times. V usage is TRBV21-1 and J usage is TRBJ1-2; TRBD1, the table's D call, lacks a check against the DNA. TRBV21-1 is termed a pseudogene. This CDR3 region has 15 residues. CDR3 protein: CASSADLGGPYGYTF. The CDR3 bases are TGTGCCAGCAGCGCCGACTTAGGGGGTCCCTATGGCTACACCTTC.

The rearrangement uses TRBV4-3 and TRBJ2-7; no reliable D call. Germline V gene data show CDR1 as LGHNA and CDR2 as YSLEER. The length of the CDR3 is 18 residues. The V and J ends lost 1 base and 2 bases respectively, with 21 bases between them. This chain's CDR3 is CASSQGIGEPTLTYEQYF. In nucleotides, the CDR3 is TGCGCCAGCAGCCAAGGAATAGGCGAGCCGACCTTAACCTACGAGCAGTACTTC.

This sequence joins TRBV5-1 and TRBJ2-3; 11 nucleotides line up with TRBD2. From germline, CDR1 is SGHRS and CDR2 YFSETQ. Unmatched junction bases numbered 6, after V lost 2 bases and J lost 1 base. CDR3 size: 17 residues. CDR3 bases: TGCGCCAGCAGCTTAGAACTAGCGGGAGTGGGCACAGATACGCAGTATTTT. Translation gives CASSLELAGVGTDTQYF.

Judged by abundance, this clone is medium-sized (0.01 to 0.1%). The V call is TRBV15, the J call TRBJ2-1, with D maybe TRBD2 (6 bases). Trimming shortened V by 1 base and J by 10 bases, and 11 bases separated the two germline ends. The germline gives CDR1 LNHNV, CDR2 YYDKDF (reference sequence). The CDR3 is 13 residues long. As DNA, the CDR3 is TGTGCCACCAGCAGAGTTTCGGGAGAAGAGCAGTTCTTC. Translation gives CATSRVSGEEQFF.

This clone showed up just a few times. CDR3 loop: CASSDSVDTQYF. The CDR3 DNA follows: TGTGCCAGCAGTGATTCAGTAGATACGCAGTATTTT. The chain carries TRBV2 and TRBJ2-3, with D unclear. CDR1 SNHLY and CDR2 FYNNEI come from the germline V gene. This CDR3 is built from 12 residues. Between the trimmed V and J ends, which lost 3 bases and 5 bases, there was a span of 6 bases.

V usage is TRBV11-2 and J usage is TRBJ2-1; D unclear. The V end lost 0 bases, the J end lost 0 bases, and 6 bases lay between the germline ends. The CDR3 is 15 residues long. Germline V gene data show CDR1 as SGHAT and CDR2 as FQNNGV. The DNA for the CDR3 is TGTGCCAGCAGCTTAGACGGCGACTCCTACAATGAGCAGTTCTTC. It yields the protein CASSLDGDSYNEQFF.

This clone occurred a few times. The genes are TRBV2 and TRBJ2-5, with D possibly being TRBD2 (5 bases). Germline V gene data show CDR1 as SNHLY and CDR2 as FYNNEI. V was clipped by 6 bases and J by 1 base, with 9 bases between them. This CDR3 has 13 residues. CDR3 sequence (DNA): TGTGCCAGCAGGTACGGGATCCAAGAGACCCAGTACTTC. Translated, it gives CASRYGIQETQYF.